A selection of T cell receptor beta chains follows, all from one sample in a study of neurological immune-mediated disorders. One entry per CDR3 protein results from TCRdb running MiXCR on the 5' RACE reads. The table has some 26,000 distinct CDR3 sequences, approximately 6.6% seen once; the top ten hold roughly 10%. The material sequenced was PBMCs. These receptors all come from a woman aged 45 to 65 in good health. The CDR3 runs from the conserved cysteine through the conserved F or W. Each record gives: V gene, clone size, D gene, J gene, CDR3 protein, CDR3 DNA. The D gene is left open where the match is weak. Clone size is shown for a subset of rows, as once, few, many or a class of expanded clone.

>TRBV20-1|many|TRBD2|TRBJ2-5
CSAGAGGRGETQYF
TGCAGTGCTGGCGCGGGAGGAAGGGGAGAGACCCAGTACTTC
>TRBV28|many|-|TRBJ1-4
CASRDATGTLEKLFF
TGTGCCAGCAGAGATGCAACCGGGACACTAGAAAAACTGTTTTTT
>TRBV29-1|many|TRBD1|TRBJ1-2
CSVSSRDRGLGGYTF
TGCAGCGTTTCGTCCCGGGACAGGGGGCTTGGTGGCTACACCTTC
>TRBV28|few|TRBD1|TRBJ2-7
CASRRQGANYEQYF
TGTGCCAGCAGGCGACAGGGGGCTAACTACGAGCAGTACTTC
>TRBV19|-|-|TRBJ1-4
CASSQISEKLFF
TGTGCCAGTAGTCAGATCTCTGAAAAACTGTTTTTT
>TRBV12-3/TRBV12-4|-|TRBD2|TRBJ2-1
CASSIAGEYNEQFF
TGTGCCAGCAGTATAGCGGGAGAATACAATGAGCAGTTCTTC
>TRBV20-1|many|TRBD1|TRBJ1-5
CSARRTGQEAQHF
TGCAGTGCTAGAAGGACAGGCCAGGAAGCCCAGCATTTT
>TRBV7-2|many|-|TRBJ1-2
CASSVDGERLRGYTF
TGTGCCAGCAGCGTAGACGGTGAACGCCTTCGTGGCTACACCTTC
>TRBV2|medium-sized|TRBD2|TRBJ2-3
CASREGTSGITDTQYF
TGTGCCAGCAGGGAAGGGACTAGCGGGATCACAGATACGCAGTATTTT
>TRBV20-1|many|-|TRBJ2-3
CSAEPPAGTDTQYF
TGCAGTGCAGAACCCCCCGCGGGCACAGATACGCAGTATTTT
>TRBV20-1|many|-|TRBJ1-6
CSALQGLGSPLHF
TGCAGTGCTCTACAGGGCCTTGGTTCACCCCTCCACTTT
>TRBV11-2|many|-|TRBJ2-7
CASSLAEGYEQYF
TGTGCCAGCAGCTTGGCCGAGGGCTACGAGCAGTACTTC
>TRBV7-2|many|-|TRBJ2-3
CASRETEGDTQYF
TGTGCCAGCAGAGAGACCGAGGGCGACACGCAGTATTTT
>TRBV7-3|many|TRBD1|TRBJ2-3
CASSLTGTVTDTQYF
TGTGCCAGCAGCTTAACCGGGACAGTCACAGATACGCAGTATTTT
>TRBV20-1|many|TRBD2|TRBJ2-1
CSARPLAGVGNEQFF
TGCAGTGCTAGGCCTCTAGCGGGAGTGGGAAATGAGCAGTTCTTC
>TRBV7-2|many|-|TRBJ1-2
CASSEAGTGNYGYTF
TGTGCCAGCAGCGAGGCCGGGACTGGGAACTATGGCTACACCTTC
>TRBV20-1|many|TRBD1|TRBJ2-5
CSASPTGVGETQYF
TGCAGTGCTAGCCCGACAGGGGTTGGCGAGACCCAGTACTTC
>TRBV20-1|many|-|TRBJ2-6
CSARTAGANVLTF
TGCAGTGCTCGGACGGCTGGGGCCAACGTCCTGACTTTC
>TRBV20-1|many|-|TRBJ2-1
CSARDWLASSGNEQFF
TGCAGTGCTAGAGATTGGTTGGCTAGCTCAGGCAATGAGCAGTTCTTC
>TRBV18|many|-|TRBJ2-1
CASSQWTSNNEQFF
TGTGCCAGCTCACAATGGACCTCCAACAATGAGCAGTTCTTC
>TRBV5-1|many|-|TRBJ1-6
CASSQETGGVSPLHF
TGCGCCAGCAGCCAAGAGACAGGTGGAGTTTCACCCCTCCACTTT
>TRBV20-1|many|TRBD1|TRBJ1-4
CSAEGAGTNEKLFF
TGCAGTGCTGAGGGGGCAGGAACTAATGAAAAACTGTTTTTT
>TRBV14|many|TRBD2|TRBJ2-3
CASSLRLAASTDTQYF
TGTGCCAGCAGCCTCCGGCTAGCGGCGAGCACAGATACGCAGTATTTT
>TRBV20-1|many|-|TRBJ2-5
CSVRRDQETQYF
TGCAGTGTCAGGAGGGACCAAGAGACCCAGTACTTC
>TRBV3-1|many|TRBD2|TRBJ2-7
CASSRYLLAVPSEQYF
TGTGCCAGCAGCCGATACCTACTAGCGGTCCCCTCCGAGCAGTACTTC
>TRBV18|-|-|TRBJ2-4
CASSPRTGLAKNIQYF
TGTGCCAGCTCACCACGGACGGGGCTAGCCAAAAACATTCAGTACTTC
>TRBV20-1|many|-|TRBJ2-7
CSARDAGLGAEQYF
TGCAGTGCTAGAGATGCGGGTCTAGGGGCCGAGCAGTACTTC
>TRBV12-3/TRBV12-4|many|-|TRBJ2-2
CASSFAGRNTGELFF
TGTGCCAGCAGTTTTGCAGGGCGGAACACCGGGGAGCTGTTTTTT
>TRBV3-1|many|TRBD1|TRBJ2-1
CASSRGQGAYNEQFF
TGTGCCAGCAGCCGGGGACAGGGGGCCTACAATGAGCAGTTCTTC
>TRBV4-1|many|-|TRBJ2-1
CASSPISSRATGEQFF
TGCGCCAGCAGCCCTATCTCGAGTCGGGCTACAGGTGAGCAGTTCTTC
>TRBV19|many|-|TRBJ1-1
CASSMGWNTEAFF
TGTGCCAGTAGTATGGGCTGGAACACTGAAGCTTTCTTT
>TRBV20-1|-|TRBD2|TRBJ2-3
CSARRGGSDTQYF
TGCAGTGCCCGCCGCGGGGGGTCAGATACGCAGTATTTT
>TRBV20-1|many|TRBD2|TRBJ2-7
CSARSRQLADSYEQYF
TGCAGTGCTAGATCCCGGCAACTAGCGGACTCCTACGAGCAGTACTTC
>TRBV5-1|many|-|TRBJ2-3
CASSLGRTYTDTQYF
TGCGCCAGCAGCTTGGGTCGCACCTACACAGATACGCAGTATTTT
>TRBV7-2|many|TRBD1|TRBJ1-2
CASSSTGTGAHGYTF
TGTGCCAGCAGCTCAACCGGGACAGGGGCCCATGGCTACACCTTC
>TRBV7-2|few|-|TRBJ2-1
CASKAVRDYEQFF
TGTGCCAGCAAAGCGGTAAGGGATTATGAGCAGTTCTTC
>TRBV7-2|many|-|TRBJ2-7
CASSLQRVLNEQYF
TGTGCCAGCAGCCTCCAGCGGGTTCTGAATGAGCAGTACTTC
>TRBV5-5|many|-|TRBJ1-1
CASSLMAGFFTEAFF
TGTGCCAGCAGCTTAATGGCAGGTTTTTTCACTGAAGCTTTCTTT
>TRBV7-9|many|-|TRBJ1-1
CASSPGQEAFF
TGTGCCAGCAGCCCAGGACAGGAAGCTTTCTTT
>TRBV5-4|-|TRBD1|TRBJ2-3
CASSWTGSTDTQYF
TGTGCCAGCAGCTGGACAGGTTCCACAGATACGCAGTATTTT
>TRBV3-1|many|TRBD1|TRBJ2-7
CASSHPGTGAEQYF
TGTGCCAGCAGCCATCCCGGGACAGGGGCCGAGCAGTACTTC
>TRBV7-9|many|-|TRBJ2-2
CASSPDGNTGELFF
TGTGCCAGCAGTCCGGACGGCAACACCGGGGAGCTGTTTTTT
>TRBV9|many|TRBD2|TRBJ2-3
CASSVGGSSVGDTQYF
TGTGCCAGCAGCGTTGGCGGGAGCTCGGTAGGGGATACGCAGTATTTT
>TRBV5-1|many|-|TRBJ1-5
CASSLASGTQPQHF
TGCGCCAGCAGCTTAGCTTCAGGGACTCAGCCCCAGCATTTT
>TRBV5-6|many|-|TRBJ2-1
CASSLGGRGTYNEQFF
TGTGCCAGCAGCTTGGGGGGGCGGGGAACCTACAATGAGCAGTTCTTC
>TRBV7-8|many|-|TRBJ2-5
CASSLAQTDQETQYF
TGTGCCAGCAGCTTAGCGCAAACTGATCAAGAGACCCAGTACTTC
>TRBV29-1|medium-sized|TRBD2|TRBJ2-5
CSVQDLAGGRETQYF
TGCAGCGTCCAAGACCTAGCGGGAGGACGGGAGACCCAGTACTTC
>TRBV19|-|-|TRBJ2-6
CASSRGLGDSGANVLTF
TGTGCCAGCAGTAGGGGCCTGGGAGACTCTGGGGCCAACGTCCTGACTTTC